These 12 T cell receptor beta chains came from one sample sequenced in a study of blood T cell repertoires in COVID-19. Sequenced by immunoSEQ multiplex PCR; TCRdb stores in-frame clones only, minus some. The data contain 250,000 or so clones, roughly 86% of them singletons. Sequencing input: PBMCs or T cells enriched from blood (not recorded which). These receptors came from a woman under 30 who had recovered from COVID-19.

CDR3 nucleotides: TGTGCCAGCAGTGAGTCGGGACAGGGGGGGGCCAAAAACATTCAGTACTTC. This codes for CASSESGQGGAKNIQYF. V usage is TRBV25-1 and J usage is TRBJ2-4, with 11 nucleotides matching TRBD1. The CDR3 is made up of 17 amino acids. Per germline, CDR1 MGHDK and CDR2 SYGVNS. V lost 3 bases to trimming and J lost 1 base; unmatched junction nucleotides: 5. Full variable domain (missing parts from reference TRBV25-1 and TRBJ2-4): EADIYQTPRYLVIGTGKKITLECSQTMGHDKMYWYQQDPGMELHLIHYSYGVNSTEKGDLSSESTVSRIRTEHFPLTLESARPSHTSQYLCASSESGQGGAKNIQYFGAGTRLSVL.

CDR3 residues: CASSPQRGGFYNEQFF. CDR3 DNA: TGTGCCAGCAGCCCCCAGCGGGGGGGCTTTTACAATGAGCAGTTCTTC. This chain connects TRBV9 to TRBJ2-1, with 10 bases aligning to TRBD2. Germline V gene data show CDR1 as SGDLS and CDR2 as YYNGEE. This CDR3 comprises 16 residues. Losses at the gene ends were 4 bases for V and 4 bases for J; bases not matched to a gene: 8.

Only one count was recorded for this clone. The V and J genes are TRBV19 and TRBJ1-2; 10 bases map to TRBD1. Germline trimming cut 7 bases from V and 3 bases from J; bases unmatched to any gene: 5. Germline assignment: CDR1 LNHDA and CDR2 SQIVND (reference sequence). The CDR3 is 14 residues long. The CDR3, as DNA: TGTGCCAGTATGACAGGGGGCGTCGACTATGGCTACACCTTC. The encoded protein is CASMTGGVDYGYTF.

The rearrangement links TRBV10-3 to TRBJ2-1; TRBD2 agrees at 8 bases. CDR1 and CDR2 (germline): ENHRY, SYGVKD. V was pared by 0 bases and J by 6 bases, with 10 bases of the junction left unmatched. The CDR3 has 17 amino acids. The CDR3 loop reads CAISESVSGGPTNEQFF. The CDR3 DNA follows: TGTGCCATCAGTGAGTCGGTATCGGGGGGGCCTACCAATGAGCAGTTCTTC.

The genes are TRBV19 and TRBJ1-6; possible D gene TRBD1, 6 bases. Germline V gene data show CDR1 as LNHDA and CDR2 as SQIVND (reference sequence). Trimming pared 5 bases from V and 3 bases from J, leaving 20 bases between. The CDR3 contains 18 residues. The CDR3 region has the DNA TGTGCCAGTAGTTCTACAGGGTTCCCTGCCAACTATAATTCACCCCTCCACTTT. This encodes CASSSTGFPANYNSPLHF.

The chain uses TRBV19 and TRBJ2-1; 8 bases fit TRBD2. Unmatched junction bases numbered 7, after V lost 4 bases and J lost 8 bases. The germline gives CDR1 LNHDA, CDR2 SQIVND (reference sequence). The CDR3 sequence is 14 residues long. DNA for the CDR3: TGTGCCAGTAGTAACGGGAGGGCCCCAGATGAGCAGTTCTTC. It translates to CASSNGRAPDEQFF.

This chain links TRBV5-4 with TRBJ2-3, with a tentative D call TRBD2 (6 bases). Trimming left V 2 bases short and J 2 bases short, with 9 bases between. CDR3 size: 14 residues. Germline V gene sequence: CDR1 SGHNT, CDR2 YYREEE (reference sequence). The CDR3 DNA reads TGTGCCAGCAGCTTCGGGGGACCCACAGATACGCAGTATTTT. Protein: CASSFGGPTDTQYF.

CDR3 coding DNA: TGTGCCAGCAGCCGAATACCGGTCGGGAACAATGAGCAGTTCTTC. It specifies CASSRIPVGNNEQFF. The chain has TRBV7-7 and TRBJ2-1; possibly TRBD2 for D (5 bases). This CDR3 is built from 15 residues. Trimming took off 5 bases at V and 5 bases at J, with 16 bases between the two ends. Germline V lookup: CDR1 SSHAT, CDR2 FNYEAQ (reference sequence).

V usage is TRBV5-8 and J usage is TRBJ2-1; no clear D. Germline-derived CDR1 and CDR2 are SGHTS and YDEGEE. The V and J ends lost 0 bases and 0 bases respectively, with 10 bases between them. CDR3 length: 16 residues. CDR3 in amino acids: CASSLVLLSSYNEQFF. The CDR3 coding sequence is TGTGCCAGCAGCTTGGTTCTGTTGAGCTCCTACAATGAGCAGTTCTTC.

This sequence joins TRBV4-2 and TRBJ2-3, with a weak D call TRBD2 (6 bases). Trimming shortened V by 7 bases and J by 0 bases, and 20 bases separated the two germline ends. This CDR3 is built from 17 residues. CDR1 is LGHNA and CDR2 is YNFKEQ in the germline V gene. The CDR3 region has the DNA TGTGCCAGCACGGGTGAGGGACTCCCTTCTAGCACAGATACGCAGTATTTT. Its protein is CASTGEGLPSSTDTQYF.

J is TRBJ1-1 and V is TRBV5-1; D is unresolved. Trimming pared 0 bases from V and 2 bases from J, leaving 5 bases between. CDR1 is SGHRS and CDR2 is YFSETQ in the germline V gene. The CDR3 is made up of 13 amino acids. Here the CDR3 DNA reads TGCGCCAGCAGCTTGGACAGCAACACTGAAGCTTTCTTT. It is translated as CASSLDSNTEAFF.

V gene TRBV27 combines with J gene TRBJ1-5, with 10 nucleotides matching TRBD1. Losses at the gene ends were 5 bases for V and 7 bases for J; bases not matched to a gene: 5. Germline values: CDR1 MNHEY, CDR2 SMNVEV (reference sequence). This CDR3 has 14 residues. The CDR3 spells CASSRQGANQPQHF. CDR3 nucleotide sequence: TGTGCCAGCAGTCGACAGGGGGCAAACCAGCCCCAGCATTTT.